This T cell receptor beta chain was captured in a study of cytomegalovirus exposure and HLA in healthy donors. Notes on the study in general: Cytomegalovirus status was reportedly diagnosed by the classifier with high specificity and sensitivity. The dataset shows that most TCR sequences were rare, while some public TCRs occurred in many donors.

A remark on this clone: Its antigen remains unknown.

Trimming removed 7 bases from V and 2 bases from J; junction bases left unmatched: 7. The CDR3 is 14 residues long. Per the germline V gene, CDR1 is SQVTM and CDR2 is ANQGSEA. This table comes from immunoSEQ multiplex PCR, and its TCRdb copy is limited to in-frame clones, with some not included. The repertoire consists of about 120,000 clones, with 75% to 90% occurring once and the leading ten covering around 4.5%. The clonotype originates from a man between 18 and 29 years old in good health and CMV-seropositive. Sequenced material: PBMCs. This rearrangement joins TRBV29-1 to TRBJ2-5; 10 nucleotides match TRBD1. The CDR3 reads CSASGTGAQETQYF. CDR3 nucleotides: TGCAGCGCGTCCGGGACAGGGGCACAAGAGACCCAGTACTTC.